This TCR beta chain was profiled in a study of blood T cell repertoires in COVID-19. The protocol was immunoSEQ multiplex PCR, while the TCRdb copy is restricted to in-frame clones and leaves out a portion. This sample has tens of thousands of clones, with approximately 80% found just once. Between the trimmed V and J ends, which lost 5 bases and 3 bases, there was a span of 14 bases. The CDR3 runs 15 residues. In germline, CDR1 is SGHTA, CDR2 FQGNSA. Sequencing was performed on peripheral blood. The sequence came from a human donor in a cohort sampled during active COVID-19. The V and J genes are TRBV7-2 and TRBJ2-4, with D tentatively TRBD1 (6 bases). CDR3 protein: CASSQQGQRKNIQYF. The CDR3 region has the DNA TGTGCCAGCAGCCAACAGGGTCAACGCAAAAACATTCAGTACTTC.